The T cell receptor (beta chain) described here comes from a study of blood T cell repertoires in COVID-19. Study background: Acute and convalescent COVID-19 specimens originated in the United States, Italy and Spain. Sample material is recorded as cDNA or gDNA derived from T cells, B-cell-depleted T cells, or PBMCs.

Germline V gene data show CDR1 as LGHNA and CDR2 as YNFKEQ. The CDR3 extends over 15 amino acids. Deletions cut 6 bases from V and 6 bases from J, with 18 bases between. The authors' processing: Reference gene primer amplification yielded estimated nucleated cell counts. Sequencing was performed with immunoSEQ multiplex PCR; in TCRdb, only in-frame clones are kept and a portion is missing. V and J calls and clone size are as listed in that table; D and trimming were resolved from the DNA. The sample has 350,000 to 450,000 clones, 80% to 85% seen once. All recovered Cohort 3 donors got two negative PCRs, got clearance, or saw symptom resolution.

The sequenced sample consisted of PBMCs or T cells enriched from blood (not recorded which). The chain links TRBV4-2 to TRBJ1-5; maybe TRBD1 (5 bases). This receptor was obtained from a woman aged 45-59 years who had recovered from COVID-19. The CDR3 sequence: CASRGGTGGSQPQHF. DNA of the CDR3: TGTGCCAGCAGGGGGGGAACAGGTGGCAGTCAGCCCCAGCATTTT.